Sequencing of this T cell receptor beta chain was carried out in a study of OX40 agonist ivuxolimab in advanced cancers. Study-level background: People in dose escalation had one of these cancers: hepatocellular carcinoma, melanoma, renal cell or head and neck cancer.

Whole-study results and caveats: The study found among the lowest clonal expansion in partial responders at 0.1-3.0 mg/kg. Clonal expansion by week 6 occurred in CD4+ and CD8+ blood T cells (at 0.1 to 3.0 mg/kg).

Exclusion applied to patients with autoimmune disease history or systemic immunosuppression. Generated by immunoSEQ multiplex PCR, the TCRdb table keeps only in-frame clones and is missing some. The sample records tens of thousands of clones, approximately 86% being singletons. This clone was found a few times. Its antigen is unidentified. This TCR was sampled from an adult with an advanced solid tumor such as melanoma, head and neck, liver or kidney cancer. Sequenced material: CD4+ or CD8+ T cells sorted from blood, taken in a trial of the OX40 agonist ivuxolimab.

CDR3 sequence (DNA): TGTGCCAGCAGCCAACTGGGACACCGCTACGAGCAGTACTTC. Residues: CASSQLGHRYEQYF. The chain combines TRBV14 with TRBJ2-7, with a tentative D call TRBD1 (6 bases). The V end lost 2 bases, the J end lost 3 bases, and 11 bases lay between the germline ends. Germline V gene data show CDR1 as SGHDN and CDR2 as FVKESK. This CDR3 contains 14 residues.